This T cell receptor (beta chain) is drawn from a study of cytomegalovirus exposure and HLA in healthy donors. Broader study findings: Other equally common chains were less clonally expanded than HLA-associated TCR beta chains, a later analysis showed. Later genetic work tied a missense DCLRE1C variant to beta-chain V and J trimming. Association of 16,951 TCR beta sequences with HLA alleles was found at 0.05 false discovery rate in a later analysis.

The germline V gene encodes CDR1 SGHVS and CDR2 FQNEAQ. The CDR3 covers 13 residues. Both 60 Vbeta primers and 13 Jbeta primers went into the PCR. Clones were sequenced by immunoSEQ multiplex PCR, and TCRdb holds only the in-frame ones, with some missing. The sample includes under 150,000 clones, 82% seen only once; the top ten take around 2.4%. Turning to this clone: Its specificity is not known. Mismatch with germline at one junction end may stem from a read error.

The genes are TRBV7-8 and TRBJ1-2, with 7 bases that match TRBD1. The sample taken for sequencing was PBMCs. This TCR derives from a male donor in good health and CMV-seronegative. The CDR3 region has the DNA TGTGCCAGCAGCCCCGTGACAGGGAGGACGGCAGTCTTC. It is translated as CASSPVTGRTAVF.